One and the same sample provided the 3 T cell receptor beta chains below, sequenced in a study of radiation and T cells in renal cell carcinoma. As to time point: blood 2 weeks post-SBRT. Treatment meaning: 15 Gy SBRT to primary tumor, nephrectomy 4 weeks later. Measured with immunoSEQ multiplex PCR; TCRdb has only the in-frame clones, and not every one. Among about 150,000 clones listed, roughly 87% were seen once. Material: blood, obtained from a patient whose treatment included radiotherapy and nephrectomy. The receptors stem from a woman between 50 and 59 years old with renal cell carcinoma.

The chain uses TRBV7-8 and TRBJ1-5; tentatively, D is TRBD1 (6 bases). The germline V gene has CDR1 SGHVS and CDR2 FQNEAQ. This CDR3 is 14 amino acids long. Trimming stripped 3 bases from V and 6 bases from J, with 12 bases between. The CDR3 reads CASSFHREPQPQHF. In DNA, the CDR3 is TGTGCCAGCAGCTTCCACAGGGAGCCTCAGCCCCAGCATTTT.

CDR3 residues: CASIPVVLGETQYF. The DNA for the CDR3 is TGTGCCAGCATCCCCGTAGTCTTGGGAGAGACCCAGTACTTC. The rearrangement links TRBV6-1 to TRBJ2-5; no clear D gene. Between the trimmed V and J ends, which lost 7 bases and 4 bases, there was a span of 16 bases. CDR3 length equals 14 residues. The germline V gene has CDR1 MNHNS and CDR2 SASEGT.

The chain is built from TRBV28 and TRBJ1-2; 9 positions agree with TRBD1. The CDR3 covers 14 residues. The V and J ends lost 5 bases and 3 bases, in that order; junction bases with no gene match: 4. Germline assignment: CDR1 MDHEN and CDR2 SYDVKM. CDR3 nucleotides: TGTGCCAGCAGTACAGGGGGCGATCACTATGGCTACACCTTC. It yields the protein CASSTGGDHYGYTF.